This passage covers 18 T cell receptor beta chains from one sample sequenced in a study of T cell responses to AZD1222 COVID-19 vaccine. TCRdb keeps only in-frame clones here, not all; method: immunoSEQ multiplex PCR. This sample carries 150,000 to 190,000 clones, 75% to 95% of them seen once, and the ten largest clones take around 1.9%. Sequencing used peripheral blood, obtained on day 0 of AZD1222 vaccination. The source is an adult in good health.

The V and J genes are TRBV7-9 and TRBJ1-3; D remains ambiguous. The V gene lost 5 bases and the J gene lost 1 base, with 9 bases spanning the gap. Germline CDR1 reads SEHNR; CDR2 reads FQNEAQ (reference sequence). The CDR3 sequence is 14 residues long. The CDR3 coding sequence is TGTGCCAGCAGCCCCACAGATTCTGGAAACACCATATATTTT. Its protein is CASSPTDSGNTIYF.

The V call is TRBV19, the J call TRBJ2-2, with unresolved D. The CDR3 spans 14 residues. Looked up from germline, CDR1 is LNHDA and CDR2 is SQIVND (reference sequence). Trimming took off 7 bases at V and 5 bases at J, with 14 bases between the two ends. The CDR3 here is CASKLAQRTGELFF. The CDR3 DNA is TGTGCCAGTAAGTTGGCCCAGAGGACCGGGGAGCTGTTTTTT.

For the CDR3, the DNA is TGTGCCAGCAGCGTAGGAGGGGGACTAGCGGGGTACAATGAGCAGTTCTTC. This encodes CASSVGGGLAGYNEQFF. The chain is built from TRBV9 and TRBJ2-1; the match to TRBD2 covers 13 bases. CDR1 is SGDLS, CDR2 YYNGEE, per germline. CDR3 length equals 17 residues. The V gene end was trimmed by 0 bases and the J gene end by 4 bases; junction bases not matched to a gene: 4. Full variable domain (outside the CDR3, taken from reference TRBV9 and TRBJ2-1): DSGVTQTPKHLITATGQRVTLRCSPRSGDLSVYWYQQSLDQGLQFLIQYYNGEERAKGNILERFSAQQFPDLHSELNLSSLELGDSALYFCASSVGGGLAGYNEQFFGPGTRLTVL.

The chain employs TRBV29-1 and TRBJ2-7; 11 nucleotides align to TRBD2. This CDR3 is built from 13 residues. The V segment lost 7 bases and the J segment 3 bases; nucleotides outside the gene matches: 5. Germline-derived CDR1 and CDR2 are SQVTM and ANQGSEA. CDR3 bases: TGCAGCGCCCTCGGGACTAGCGGCTACGAGCAGTACTTC. Its protein product is CSALGTSGYEQYF.

V is TRBV21-1 and J is TRBJ2-7; the D call TRBD2 from the table was never checked on the DNA. TRBV21-1 is marked as a pseudogene. The CDR3 runs to 21 residues. CDR3 residues: CASSKRMHSGLPGLASREQYF. The CDR3 nucleotides read TGTGCCAGCAGCAAACGGATGCACAGCGGATTGCCGGGACTAGCTTCGCGGGAGCAGTACTTC.

The chain couples TRBV6-5 to TRBJ2-2; D is undetermined. The CDR3 is 15 amino acids. Between the trimmed V and J ends, which lost 6 bases and 1 base, there was a span of 12 bases. Looked up from germline, CDR1 is MNHEY and CDR2 is SVGAGI. The CDR3 nucleotides are TGTGCCAGCAGGGCAACGTCTCTGAACACCGGGGAGCTGTTTTTT. Protein product: CASRATSLNTGELFF.

The CDR3 here is CASSGVRDTQYF. As DNA, the CDR3 is TGTGCCAGTTCTGGAGTAAGAGATACGCAGTATTTT. The chain joins TRBV7-9 to TRBJ2-3; D is undetermined. Deletions cut 9 bases from V and 5 bases from J, with 12 bases between. There are 12 residues in the CDR3. The germline CDR1 and CDR2 sequences are SEHNR and FQNEAQ (reference sequence).

This chain joins TRBV5-1 and TRBJ2-1; TRBD1 matches at 7 bases. Germline V gene lookup returns CDR1 SGHRS and CDR2 YFSETQ. CDR3 length: 15 residues. Unmatched junction bases numbered 4, after V lost 3 bases and J lost 1 base. The CDR3 nucleotides read TGCGCCAGCAGCTGGGACAGCTGGTCCTACAATGAGCAGTTCTTC. Translation gives CASSWDSWSYNEQFF.

This clone was seen just once. V usage is TRBV3-1 (or the pseudogene TRBV3-2) and J usage is TRBJ1-1, with D maybe TRBD1 (5 bases). The germline gives CDR1 LGHDT, CDR2 YNNKEL (reference sequence). Between the trimmed V and J ends, which lost 4 bases and 3 bases, there was a span of 21 bases. The CDR3 is 17 residues long. The CDR3 bases are TGTGCCAGCAGCCCCCGGGGGGAAGGGTCTCGGGACACTGAAGCTTTCTTT. This encodes CASSPRGEGSRDTEAFF.

The chain joins TRBV9 to TRBJ2-5; D is possibly TRBD2 (5 bases). The length of the CDR3 is 18 residues. The germline V and J ends were trimmed by 2 bases and 5 bases, with 25 bases remaining between them. Germline V gene sequence: CDR1 SGDLS, CDR2 YYNGEE. CDR3 loop: CASSVTPLTPPWRETQYF. The CDR3 DNA reads as TGTGCCAGCAGCGTCACCCCCTTGACTCCCCCATGGAGGGAGACCCAGTACTTC. Complete variable domain (other parts from reference TRBV9 and TRBJ2-5): DSGVTQTPKHLITATGQRVTLRCSPRSGDLSVYWYQQSLDQGLQFLIQYYNGEERAKGNILERFSAQQFPDLHSELNLSSLELGDSALYFCASSVTPLTPPWRETQYFGPGTRLLVL.

The CDR3 sequence is CASSVDTNTEAFF. The DNA for the CDR3 is TGTGCCAGCAGCGTAGACACGAACACTGAAGCTTTCTTT. The chain employs TRBV9 and TRBJ1-1; D gene uncertain. The length of the CDR3 is 13 residues. V dropped 0 bases and J dropped 1 base, with 4 bases sitting between them. Germline V lookup: CDR1 SGDLS, CDR2 YYNGEE. Complete variable domain (other parts from reference TRBV9 and TRBJ1-1): DSGVTQTPKHLITATGQRVTLRCSPRSGDLSVYWYQQSLDQGLQFLIQYYNGEERAKGNILERFSAQQFPDLHSELNLSSLELGDSALYFCASSVDTNTEAFFGQGTRLTVV.

J is TRBJ2-3 and V is TRBV4-3; TRBD2 agrees at 7 bases. CDR3 length equals 17 residues. CDR1 and CDR2 from the germline V gene are LGHNA and YSLEER. The V gene end was trimmed by 0 bases and the J gene end by 3 bases; junction bases not matched to a gene: 9. The CDR3 sequence: CASSQDLGGRGTDTQYF. CDR3 DNA sequence: TGCGCCAGCAGCCAAGATCTCGGCGGGAGAGGGACAGATACGCAGTATTTT.

The J gene is TRBJ2-1, the V gene TRBV6-5; 8 positions agree with TRBD2. CDR1 and CDR2 from the germline V gene are MNHEY and SVGAGI. This CDR3 spans 16 amino acids. V was pared by 3 bases and J by 2 bases, with 6 bases of the junction left unmatched. The DNA for the CDR3 is TGTGCCAGCAGTTATCTTACTAGCGGACCCTACAATGAGCAGTTCTTC. It translates to CASSYLTSGPYNEQFF.

This clone was detected once. V usage is TRBV4-1 and J usage is TRBJ2-5; 11 bases fit TRBD1. This CDR3 contains 19 residues. Germline CDR1 MGHRA, CDR2 YSYEKL. The V and J ends lost 3 bases and 2 bases, in that order; junction bases with no gene match: 14. The CDR3 nucleotides read TGCGCCAGCAGCCACCGTCACCGGACAGGGGGCTCTGCGCAAGAGACCCAGTACTTC. It specifies CASSHRHRTGGSAQETQYF.

The rearrangement joins TRBV11-2 to TRBJ2-7; tentative D call: TRBD1 (5 bases). CDR1 is SGHAT and CDR2 is FQNNGV in the germline V gene. The V gene lost 5 bases and the J gene lost 2 bases, with 13 bases spanning the gap. The CDR3 extends over 14 amino acids. CDR3 in amino acids: CASSEGAVTYEQYF. For the CDR3, the DNA is TGTGCCAGCAGCGAAGGGGCCGTAACCTACGAGCAGTACTTC.

V usage is TRBV14 and J usage is TRBJ2-2; D remains ambiguous. The length of the CDR3 is 14 residues. V was shortened by 4 bases and J by 4 bases, with 10 bases between the two germline ends. Germline CDR1 and CDR2: SGHDN and FVKESK. CDR3 residues: CASSPDIPTGELFF. The CDR3 coding sequence is TGTGCCAGCAGCCCCGACATCCCCACCGGGGAGCTGTTTTTT.

V gene TRBV28 combines with J gene TRBJ2-5; D gene ambiguous. V lost 2 bases to trimming and J lost 2 bases, with 9 bases between them. Germline CDR1 is MDHEN and CDR2 is SYDVKM. This CDR3 spans 14 amino acids. The DNA of the CDR3 is TGTGCCAGCAGTTTAACAGTGCCTCAAGAGACCCAGTACTTC. Protein: CASSLTVPQETQYF.

The rearrangement links TRBV19 to TRBJ2-2; 7 bases agree with TRBD1. The CDR3 is 14 residues long. CDR1 is LNHDA, CDR2 SQIVND, per germline (reference sequence). V lost 4 bases to trimming and J lost 5 bases; unmatched junction nucleotides: 4. CDR3 sequence: CASSRQGWTGELFF. The CDR3 coding sequence is TGTGCCAGTAGTAGACAGGGATGGACCGGGGAGCTGTTTTTT. The full variable domain, completed using reference TRBV19 and TRBJ2-2, is DGGITQSPKYLFRKEGQNVTLSCEQNLNHDAMYWYRQDPGQGLRLIYYSQIVNDFQKGDIAEGYSVSREKKESFPLTVTSAQKNPTAFYLCASSRQGWTGELFFGEGSRLTVL.